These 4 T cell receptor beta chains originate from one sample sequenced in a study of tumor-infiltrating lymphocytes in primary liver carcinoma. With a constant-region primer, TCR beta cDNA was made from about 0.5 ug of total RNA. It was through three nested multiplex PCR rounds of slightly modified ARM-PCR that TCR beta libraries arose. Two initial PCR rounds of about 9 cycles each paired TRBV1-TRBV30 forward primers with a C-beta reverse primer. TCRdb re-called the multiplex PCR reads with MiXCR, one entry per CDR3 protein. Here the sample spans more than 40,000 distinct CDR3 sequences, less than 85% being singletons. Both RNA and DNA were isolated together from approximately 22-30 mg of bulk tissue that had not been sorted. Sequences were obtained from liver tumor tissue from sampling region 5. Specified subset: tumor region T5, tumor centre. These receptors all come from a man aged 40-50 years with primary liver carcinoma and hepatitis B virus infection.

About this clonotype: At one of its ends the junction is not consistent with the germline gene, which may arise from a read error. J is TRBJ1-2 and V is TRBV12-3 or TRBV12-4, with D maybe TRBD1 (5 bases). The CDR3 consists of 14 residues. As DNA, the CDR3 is TGTGCCGGCAGTTCCATAGGGTACGGGGGTGGCTACACCTTC. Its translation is CAGSSIGYGGGYTF.

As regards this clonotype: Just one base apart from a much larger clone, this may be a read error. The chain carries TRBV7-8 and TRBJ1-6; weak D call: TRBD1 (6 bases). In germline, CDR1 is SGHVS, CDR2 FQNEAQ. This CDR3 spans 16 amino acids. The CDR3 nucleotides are TGTGCCAGCAGCTTAATCCCGGACAGAATTAATCCACCCCTCCACTTT. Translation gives CASSLIPDRINPPLHF.

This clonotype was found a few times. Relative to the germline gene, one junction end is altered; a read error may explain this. The CDR3 DNA sequence: TGCGCCAGCAGCTTATCGACCCCTACCTACGAGCAGTATTTC. Its protein is CASSLSTPTYEQYF. This chain joins TRBV5-1 and TRBJ2-7; D gene ambiguous. The CDR3 has 14 amino acids. Germline CDR1 is SGHRS and CDR2 is YFSETQ.

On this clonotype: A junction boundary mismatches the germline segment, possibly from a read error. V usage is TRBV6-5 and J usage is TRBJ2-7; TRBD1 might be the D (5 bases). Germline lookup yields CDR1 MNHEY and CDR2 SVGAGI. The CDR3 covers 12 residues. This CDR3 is CASSAGPDTLYF. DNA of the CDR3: TGTGCTAGCAGTGCTGGACCGGACACATTATACTTC.